This TCR beta chain was identified in a study of T cell clonality in common variable immunodeficiency. General observations from the study: Reportedly, TCR beta sequences from common variable immunodeficiency showed fewer deletions and N-nucleotide insertions.

The protocol was immunoSEQ multiplex PCR, while the TCRdb copy is restricted to in-frame clones and leaves out a portion. Recorded here are 23,000 or so clones, with no singletons, and the ten leading clones hold roughly 9%. This clone has more than one count but fewer than ten. What it recognizes is unknown. Sequencing ends 3 residues short of the CDR3 end; the germline J gene provides the rest. The CDR3 is 15 amino acids. V dropped 1 base and J dropped 8; count of bases not matched to a gene: 6. Germline V gene lookup returns CDR1 LNHDA and CDR2 SQIVND (reference sequence). The sequenced sample was peripheral blood mononuclear cells. The receptor's source is a human donor with common variable immunodeficiency. The rearrangement links TRBV19 to TRBJ2-1; 9 nucleotides align to TRBD2. Incomplete CDR3 DNA: TGTGCCAGTAGTATAGGGACTAGCGCGAGCGATGAG. Protein product: CASSIGTSASDE. From start to end, the CDR3 is CASSIGTSASDEQFF. The whole variable domain, filled in from reference TRBV19 and TRBJ2-1, reads DGGITQSPKYLFRKEGQNVTLSCEQNLNHDAMYWYRQDPGQGLRLIYYSQIVNDFQKGDIAEGYSVSREKKESFPLTVTSAQKNPTAFYLCASSIGTSASDEQFFGPGTRLTVL.